This passage covers 20 T cell receptor beta chains from one sample sequenced in a study of identical twins. Using its own MiXCR run on the 5' RACE reads, TCRdb lists one record per CDR3 protein. The sample carries about 890,000 distinct CDR3 sequences, over 9% recorded once. These same records also appear under a second study, on yellow fever vaccine responses in identical twins.

Sequenced sample: PBMCs. The receptors originated from a woman aged 18-29 years in good health.

The rearrangement joins TRBV12-3 or TRBV12-4 to TRBJ2-1, with 7 positions matching TRBD2. V shed 2 bases, J shed 4 bases, and the junction held 5 bases outside the gene matches. The CDR3 is 15 residues long. CDR3 sequence reads: CASSLRGDGYNEQFF. The DNA for the CDR3 is TGTGCCAGCAGTTTACGGGGGGATGGGTACAATGAGCAGTTCTTC.

This clonotype has just a few counts. This chain links TRBV20-1 with TRBJ1-2; a weak D match, TRBD1 (5 bases). Germline V gene lookup returns CDR1 DFQATT and CDR2 SNEGSKA (reference sequence). The V gene lost 3 bases and the J gene lost 6 bases, with 11 bases spanning the gap. The CDR3 has 12 residues. The CDR3 spells CSASKGDDGYTF. The CDR3 nucleotides read TGCAGTGCTAGTAAAGGGGATGATGGCTACACCTTC.

In this sample, this clonotype turned up many times. The V gene is TRBV6-5, the J gene TRBJ1-6; no reliable D call. Trimming took 2 bases from V and 7 from J, leaving 9 bases between them. Germline V gene data show CDR1 as MNHEY and CDR2 as SVGAGI. The CDR3 extends over 14 amino acids. In DNA form, the CDR3 reads TGTGCCAGCAGTTACCGGCAGCCCAATTCACCCCTCCACTTT. Translated, it gives CASSYRQPNSPLHF.

The rearrangement joins TRBV29-1 to TRBJ2-7, with D possibly being TRBD1 (6 bases). The ends were cut back, 5 bases at V and 6 bases at J, with 11 bases in the middle. Germline values: CDR1 SQVTM, CDR2 ANQGSEA. CDR3 length: 11 amino acids. CDR3 nucleotides: TGCAGCGTTTTACAGGGTTTCGAGCAGTACTTC. Translation: CSVLQGFEQYF.

This clonotype showed up many times. This chain uses TRBV12-3 or TRBV12-4 with TRBJ2-1; a weak D match, TRBD2 (6 bases). The CDR3 is made up of 16 amino acids. V was trimmed by 5 bases and J by 0 bases, leaving 14 bases between them. The CDR3 loop reads CASSAGTYLSYNEQFF. The CDR3 bases are TGTGCCAGCAGTGCCGGGACTTACCTCTCCTACAATGAGCAGTTCTTC.

This clonotype was counted ten times or more. The rearrangement links TRBV7-9 to TRBJ1-5; no clear D gene. This CDR3 is 14 amino acids long. Trimming cost V 3 bases and J 0 bases, with 6 bases left between them. Germline loops: CDR1 SEHNR, CDR2 FQNEAQ (reference sequence). CDR3 sequence: CASSFEGSNQPQHF. The DNA for the CDR3 is TGTGCCAGCAGCTTTGAGGGTAGCAATCAGCCCCAGCATTTT.

This clonotype came up a few times. This chain uses TRBV5-1 with TRBJ1-3; TRBD1 agrees at 8 bases. Germline values: CDR1 SGHRS, CDR2 YFSETQ. Trimming took 4 bases from V and 0 from J; bases not matched to a gene: 6. CDR3 size: 16 residues. The CDR3 spells CASSLGQASSGNTIYF. DNA of the CDR3: TGCGCCAGCAGCCTGGGACAGGCGAGCTCTGGAAACACCATATATTTT.

This chain joins TRBV9 and TRBJ2-7; tentatively, D is TRBD1 (5 bases). Germline CDR1 is SGDLS and CDR2 is YYNGEE. There are 15 residues in the CDR3. Trimming cost V 3 bases and J 0 bases, with 13 bases left between them. The CDR3 sequence is CASSETGDSSYEQYF. CDR3 coding DNA: TGTGCCAGCAGCGAAACAGGCGATAGCTCCTACGAGCAGTACTTC.

This clonotype turned up a few times. The rearrangement links TRBV5-5 to TRBJ1-1; D remains unclear. CDR3 length equals 15 residues. Germline-derived CDR1 and CDR2 are SGHKS and YYEKEE (reference sequence). V lost 2 bases, J lost 5 bases, and 16 bases lay in between. The CDR3 region has the DNA TGTGCCAGCAGCTTCTTGGACTTTAAGGAGACTGAAGCTTTCTTT. Residues: CASSFLDFKETEAFF. The full variable domain, rest sourced from reference TRBV5-5 and TRBJ1-1, is DAGVTQSPTHLIKTRGQQVTLRCSPISGHKSVSWYQQVLGQGPQFIFQYYEKEERGRGNFPDRFSARQFPNYSSELNVNALLLGDSALYLCASSFLDFKETEAFFGQGTRLTVV.

This clonotype was seen only a few times. The chain combines TRBV11-2 with TRBJ2-1; D uncertain. This CDR3 has 18 residues. CDR1 and CDR2 from the germline V gene are SGHAT and FQNNGV. Trimming cost V 2 bases and J 0 bases, with 17 bases left between them. The CDR3 DNA is TGTGCCAGCAGCTTATTGATCCGGAACAAGAGCTCCTACAATGAGCAGTTCTTC. It is translated as CASSLLIRNKSSYNEQFF.

The chain has TRBV5-1 and TRBJ1-1; TRBD1 agrees at 8 bases. V trimming: 4 bases; J trimming: 0 bases; junction bases outside the gene matches: 11. Germline CDR1 and CDR2: SGHRS and YFSETQ. The CDR3 extends over 17 amino acids. CDR3 region: CASSQRPGQVLNTEAFF. CDR3 in DNA: TGCGCCAGCAGCCAACGTCCGGGACAGGTCTTGAACACTGAAGCTTTCTTT.

This chain connects TRBV7-9 to TRBJ2-2, with 7 nucleotides matching TRBD1. From germline, CDR1 is SEHNR and CDR2 FQNEAQ (reference sequence). Unmatched junction bases numbered 5, after V lost 3 bases and J lost 1 base. The CDR3 is 16 residues long. The CDR3 sequence is CASSFRGLVNTGELFF. The CDR3 region has the DNA TGTGCCAGCAGCTTTAGGGGGCTCGTGAACACCGGGGAGCTGTTTTTT.

The table lists this clonotype with a few counts. This sequence joins TRBV10-3 and TRBJ1-2; D uncertain. Per germline, CDR1 ENHRY and CDR2 SYGVKD. The CDR3 spans 11 residues. The V end was cut by 3 bases, the J end by 8 bases, with 7 bases between. This chain's CDR3 is CAISDREGYTF. For the CDR3, the DNA is TGTGCCATCAGTGACCGTGAGGGCTACACCTTC.

A few counts support this clonotype. This rearrangement joins TRBV5-5 to TRBJ2-7, with D hard to call. V was cut by 4 bases and J by 0 bases, with 14 bases left in between. CDR1 is SGHKS and CDR2 is YYEKEE in the germline V gene (reference sequence). The CDR3 runs to 15 residues. CDR3: CASSPTESPSYEQYF. In DNA, the CDR3 is TGTGCCAGCAGCCCCACAGAGAGCCCCTCCTACGAGCAGTACTTC.

With regard to this clonotype: One end of the junction is discordant with germline, which a read error may explain. The rearrangement joins TRBV11-2 to TRBJ2-5, with 13 bases matching TRBD2. The germline gives CDR1 SGHAT, CDR2 FQNNGV. The length of the CDR3 is 13 residues. The CDR3 sequence: CASSAGTSGTIHF. The DNA for the CDR3 is TGTGCCAGCAGCGCGGGGACTAGCGGGACTATACACTTC.

This clonotype was observed a few times. CDR3: CASSPRDYPADTQYF. In DNA, the CDR3 is TGTGCCAGCAGCCCTAGGGACTACCCCGCAGATACGCAGTATTTT. The chain employs TRBV14 and TRBJ2-3; 7 bases align to TRBD2. The CDR3 is made up of 15 amino acids. Looked up from germline, CDR1 is SGHDN and CDR2 is FVKESK. The V gene end was trimmed by 4 bases and the J gene end by 4 bases; junction bases not matched to a gene: 8.

This clonotype was counted only a few times. The chain recombines TRBV18 with TRBJ2-7; the match to TRBD1 covers 10 bases. CDR3 length equals 14 residues. The germline V gene has CDR1 KGHSH and CDR2 LQKENI. Losses at the gene ends were 6 bases for V and 0 bases for J; bases not matched to a gene: 2. The CDR3: CASSGQGYSYEQYV. CDR3 bases: TGTGCCAGCTCGGGACAGGGGTACTCCTACGAGCAGTACGTC.

This rearrangement joins TRBV28 to TRBJ2-2, with D perhaps matching TRBD2 (6 bases). Per the germline V gene, CDR1 is MDHEN and CDR2 is SYDVKM. CDR3 length: 17 residues. Trimming removed 1 base from V and 6 bases from J, with 18 bases in between. CDR3 DNA sequence: TGTGCCAGCAGTTTATCAGAGGCAGGGACTCCGCCCGGGGAGCTGTTTTTT. As protein: CASSLSEAGTPPGELFF.

This clonotype was counted ten times or more. This chain uses TRBV25-1 with TRBJ1-2, with unresolved D. There are 13 residues in the CDR3. Trimming shortened V by 1 base and J by 8 bases, and 11 bases separated the two germline ends. CDR1 is MGHDK and CDR2 is SYGVNS in the germline V gene. The DNA of the CDR3 is TGTGCCAGCAGTGAATGGCCTCAAGGGGGCTACACCTTC. The encoded protein is CASSEWPQGGYTF.

The chain links TRBV11-2 to TRBJ2-3; D may match TRBD1 or TRBD2 (5 bases each). The CDR3 spans 15 residues. CDR1 and CDR2 from the germline V gene are SGHAT and FQNNGV. V lost 5 bases and J 2 bases, leaving 14 bases between the germline ends. The CDR3 sequence: CASSDPGTDTDTQYF. CDR3 bases: TGTGCCAGCAGCGACCCCGGGACCGACACAGATACGCAGTATTTT.